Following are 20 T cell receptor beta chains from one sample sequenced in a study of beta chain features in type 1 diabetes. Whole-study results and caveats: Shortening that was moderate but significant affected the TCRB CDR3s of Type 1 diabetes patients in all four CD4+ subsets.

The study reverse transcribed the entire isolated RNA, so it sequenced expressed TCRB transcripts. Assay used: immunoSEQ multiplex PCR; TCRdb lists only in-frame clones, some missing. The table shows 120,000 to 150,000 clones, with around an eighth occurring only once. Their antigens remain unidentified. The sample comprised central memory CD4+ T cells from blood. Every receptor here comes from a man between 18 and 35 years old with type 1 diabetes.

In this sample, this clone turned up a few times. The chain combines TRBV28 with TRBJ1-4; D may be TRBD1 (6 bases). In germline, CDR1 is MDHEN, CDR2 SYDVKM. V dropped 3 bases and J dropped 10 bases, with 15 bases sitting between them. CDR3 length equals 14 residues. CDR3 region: CASSFGGDGVKLFF. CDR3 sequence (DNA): TGTGCCAGCAGTTTCGGGGGCGACGGGGTAAAACTGTTTTTT.

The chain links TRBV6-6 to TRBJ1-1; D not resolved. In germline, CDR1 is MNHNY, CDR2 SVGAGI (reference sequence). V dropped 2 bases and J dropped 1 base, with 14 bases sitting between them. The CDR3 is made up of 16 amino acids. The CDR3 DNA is TGTGCCAGCAGTTACAGGCGCCAAAGGGCGAACACTGAAGCTTTCTTT. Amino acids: CASSYRRQRANTEAFF.

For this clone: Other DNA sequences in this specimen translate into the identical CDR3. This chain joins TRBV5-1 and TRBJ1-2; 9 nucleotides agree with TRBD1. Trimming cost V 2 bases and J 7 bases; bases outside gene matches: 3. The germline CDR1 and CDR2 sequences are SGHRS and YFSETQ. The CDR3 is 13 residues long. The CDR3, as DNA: TGCGCCAGCAGCTTACAGGGGGCCAGTGGCTACACCTTC. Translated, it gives CASSLQGASGYTF.

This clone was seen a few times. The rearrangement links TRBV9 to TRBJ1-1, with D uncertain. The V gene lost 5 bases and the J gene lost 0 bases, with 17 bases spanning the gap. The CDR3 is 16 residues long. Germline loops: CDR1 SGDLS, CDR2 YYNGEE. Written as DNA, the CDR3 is TGTGCCAGCAGGGTCTATAAGGGAGACGTGAACACTGAAGCTTTCTTT. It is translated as CASRVYKGDVNTEAFF.

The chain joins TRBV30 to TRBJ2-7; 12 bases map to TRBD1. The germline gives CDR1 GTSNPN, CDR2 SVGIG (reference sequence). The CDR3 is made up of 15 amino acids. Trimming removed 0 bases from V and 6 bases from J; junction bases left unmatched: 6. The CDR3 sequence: CAWSVLGQGAPEQYF. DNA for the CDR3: TGTGCCTGGAGTGTACTGGGACAGGGGGCGCCCGAGCAGTACTTC.

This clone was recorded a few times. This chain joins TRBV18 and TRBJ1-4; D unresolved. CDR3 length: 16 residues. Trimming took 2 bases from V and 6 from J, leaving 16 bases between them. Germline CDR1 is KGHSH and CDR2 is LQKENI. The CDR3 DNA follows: TGTGCCAGCTCACCAAGTCTCGATCTTGGTTATGAAAAACTGTTTTTT. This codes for CASSPSLDLGYEKLFF.

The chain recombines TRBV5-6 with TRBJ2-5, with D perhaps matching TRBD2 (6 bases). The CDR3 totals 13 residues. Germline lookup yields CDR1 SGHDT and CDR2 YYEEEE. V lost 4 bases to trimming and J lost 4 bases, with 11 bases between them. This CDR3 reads CASSVGGRETQYF. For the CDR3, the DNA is TGTGCCAGCAGCGTGGGAGGTCGAGAGACCCAGTACTTC.

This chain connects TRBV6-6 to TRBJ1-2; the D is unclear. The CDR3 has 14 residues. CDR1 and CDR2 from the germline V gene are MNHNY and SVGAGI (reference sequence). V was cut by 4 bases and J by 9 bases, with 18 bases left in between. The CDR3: CASSSPDGGSSYTF. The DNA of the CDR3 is TGTGCCAGCAGTTCCCCGGACGGCGGCTCAAGCTACACCTTC.

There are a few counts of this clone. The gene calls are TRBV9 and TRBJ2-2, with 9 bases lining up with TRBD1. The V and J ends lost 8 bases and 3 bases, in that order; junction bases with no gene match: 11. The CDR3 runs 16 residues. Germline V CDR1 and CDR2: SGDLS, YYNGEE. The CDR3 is CASSQGAHRDTGELFF. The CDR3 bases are TGTGCCAGTTCACAGGGGGCCCATAGGGACACCGGGGAGCTGTTTTTT.

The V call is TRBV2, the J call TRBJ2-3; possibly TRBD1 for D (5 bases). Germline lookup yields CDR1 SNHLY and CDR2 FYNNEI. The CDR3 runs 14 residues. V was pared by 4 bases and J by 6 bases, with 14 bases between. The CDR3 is CASSGGAYRDTQYF. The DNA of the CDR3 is TGTGCCAGCAGTGGTGGGGCCTATAGGGATACGCAGTATTTT.

CDR3 sequence reads: CSVELAGTANTEAFF. The CDR3 bases are TGCAGCGTTGAACTAGCCGGGACAGCGAACACTGAAGCTTTCTTT. V is TRBV29-1 and J is TRBJ1-1; 7 bases fit TRBD1. This CDR3 comprises 15 residues. V shed 2 bases, J shed 1 base, and the junction held 7 bases outside the gene matches. The V gene's germline CDR1 is SQVTM and CDR2 ANQGSEA.

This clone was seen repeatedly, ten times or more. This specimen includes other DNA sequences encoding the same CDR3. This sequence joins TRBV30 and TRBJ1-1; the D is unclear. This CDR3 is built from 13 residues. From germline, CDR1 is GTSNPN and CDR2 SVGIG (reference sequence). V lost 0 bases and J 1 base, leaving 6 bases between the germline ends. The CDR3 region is CAWSVWGNTEAFF. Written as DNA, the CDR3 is TGTGCCTGGAGTGTATGGGGGAACACTGAAGCTTTCTTT.

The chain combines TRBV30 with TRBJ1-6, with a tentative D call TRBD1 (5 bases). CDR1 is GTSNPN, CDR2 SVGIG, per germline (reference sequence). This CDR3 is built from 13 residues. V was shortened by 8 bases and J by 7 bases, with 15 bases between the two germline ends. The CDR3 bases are TGTGCCGTCCTCCGAGGGGACAATTCACCCCTCCACTTT. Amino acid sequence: CAVLRGDNSPLHF. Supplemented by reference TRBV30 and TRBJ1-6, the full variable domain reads SQTIHQWPATLVQPVGSPLSLECTVEGTSNPNLYWYRQAAGRGLQLLFYSVGIGQISSEVPQNLSASRPQDRQFILSSKKLLLSDSGFYLCAVLRGDNSPLHFGNGTRLTVT.

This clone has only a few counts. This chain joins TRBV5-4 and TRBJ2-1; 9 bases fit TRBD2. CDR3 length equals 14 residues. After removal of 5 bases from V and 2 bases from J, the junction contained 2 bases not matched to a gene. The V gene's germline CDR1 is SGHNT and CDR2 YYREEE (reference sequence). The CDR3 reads CASRRGGTYNEQFF. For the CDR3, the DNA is TGTGCCAGCAGGCGGGGGGGGACCTACAATGAGCAGTTCTTC.

CDR3: CSVVPGTYEQYF. The CDR3 nucleotides are TGCAGCGTTGTTCCAGGGACCTACGAGCAGTACTTC. J is TRBJ2-7 and V is TRBV29-1, with D possibly TRBD1 on 5 matching bases. Germline CDR1 is SQVTM and CDR2 is ANQGSEA. The CDR3 length is 12 residues. V was cut by 4 bases and J by 2 bases, with 9 bases left in between.

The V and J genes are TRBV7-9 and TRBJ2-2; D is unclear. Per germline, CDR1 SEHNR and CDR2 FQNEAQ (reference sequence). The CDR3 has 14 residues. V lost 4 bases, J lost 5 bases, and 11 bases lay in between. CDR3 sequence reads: CASSSPGRTGELFF. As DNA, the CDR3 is TGTGCCAGCAGCTCCCCGGGCCGTACCGGGGAGCTGTTTTTT.

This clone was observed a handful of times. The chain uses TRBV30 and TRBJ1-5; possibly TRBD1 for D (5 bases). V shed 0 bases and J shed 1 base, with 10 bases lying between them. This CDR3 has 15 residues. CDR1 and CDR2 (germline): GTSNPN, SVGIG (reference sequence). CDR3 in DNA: TGTGCCTGGAGTGTACTGGGGCAGAGCAATCAGCCCCAGCATTTT. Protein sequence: CAWSVLGQSNQPQHF.

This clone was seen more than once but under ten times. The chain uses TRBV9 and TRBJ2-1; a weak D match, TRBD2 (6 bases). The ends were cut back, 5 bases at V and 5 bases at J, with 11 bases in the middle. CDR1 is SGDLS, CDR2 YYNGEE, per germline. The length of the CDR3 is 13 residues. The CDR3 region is CASRRTGDNEQFF. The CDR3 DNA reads TGTGCCAGCAGGCGAACGGGGGACAATGAGCAGTTCTTC. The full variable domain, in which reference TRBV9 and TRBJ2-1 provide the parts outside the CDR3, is DSGVTQTPKHLITATGQRVTLRCSPRSGDLSVYWYQQSLDQGLQFLIQYYNGEERAKGNILERFSAQQFPDLHSELNLSSLELGDSALYFCASRRTGDNEQFFGPGTRLTVL.

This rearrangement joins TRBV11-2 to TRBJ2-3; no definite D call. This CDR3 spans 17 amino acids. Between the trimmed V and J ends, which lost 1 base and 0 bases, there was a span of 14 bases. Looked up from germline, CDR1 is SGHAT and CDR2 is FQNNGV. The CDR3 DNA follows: TGTGCCAGCAGCTTAGGCTTTACAGCTGGTAGCACAGATACGCAGTATTTT. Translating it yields CASSLGFTAGSTDTQYF.

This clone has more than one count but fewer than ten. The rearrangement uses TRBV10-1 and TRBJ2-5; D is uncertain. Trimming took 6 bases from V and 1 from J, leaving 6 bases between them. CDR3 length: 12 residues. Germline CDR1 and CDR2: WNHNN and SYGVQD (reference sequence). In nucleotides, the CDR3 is TGCGCCAGCAGACAGATCCAAGAGACCCAGTACTTC. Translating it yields CASRQIQETQYF.